Below, 10 T cell receptor beta chains from the same sample are listed, as sequenced in a study of control samples from healthy donors and cancer patients. Only in-frame clones appear in the TCRdb table, and some are missing; sequencing was by immunoSEQ multiplex PCR. This table has 100,000 to 150,000 clones, over 75% appearing once. The sample consisted of blood. The receptors come from a man between 18 and 35 years old in good health.

In this sample, this clone turned up many times. The V gene is TRBV30, the J gene TRBJ2-7; D is possibly TRBD1 (5 bases). Trimming cost V 0 bases and J 0 bases, with 15 bases left between them. The CDR3 extends over 16 amino acids. Germline-derived CDR1 and CDR2 are GTSNPN and SVGIG (reference sequence). In DNA form, the CDR3 reads TGTGCCTGGAGTGTACGAGGACACCTTAGCTCCTACGAGCAGTACTTC. Protein product: CAWSVRGHLSSYEQYF.

The CDR3 region has the DNA TGCAGCGAGAGGGGCCAAGGGGCTGAGCAGTTCTTC. The encoded protein is CSERGQGAEQFF. The V call is TRBV29-1, the J call TRBJ2-1, with D perhaps TRBD1 or TRBD2 (5 bases each). The CDR3 is 12 amino acids. CDR1 SQVTM and CDR2 ANQGSEA come from the germline V gene. Trimming left V 7 bases short and J 9 bases short, with 16 bases between.

The chain carries TRBV24-1 and TRBJ2-7; 9 bases agree with TRBD1. With V trimmed by 4 bases and J by 4 bases, 7 bases remained unmatched. The germline V gene has CDR1 KGHDR and CDR2 SFDVKD. The CDR3 spans 15 residues. The CDR3 bases are TGTGCCACCAGTGAGGATTGGACAGGGGCTTACGAGCAGTACTTC. This translates into CATSEDWTGAYEQYF.

V and J are TRBV6-5 and TRBJ1-3; D uncertain. The CDR3 loop spans 16 amino acids. V gave up 0 bases and J gave up 0 bases, with 9 bases separating them. Germline lookup yields CDR1 MNHEY and CDR2 SVGAGI. Written as DNA, the CDR3 is TGTGCCAGCAGTTACTCGAGGGTCTTCTCTGGAAACACCATATATTTT. The encoded protein is CASSYSRVFSGNTIYF.

This clone was observed a handful of times. The rearrangement uses TRBV25-1 and TRBJ1-6; 12 bases agree with TRBD1. V was pared by 6 bases and J by 10 bases, with 4 bases of the junction left unmatched. CDR1 is MGHDK and CDR2 is SYGVNS in the germline V gene. This CDR3 spans 14 amino acids. CDR3 amino acids: CASRGTGGGSPLHF. CDR3 coding DNA: TGTGCCAGCAGAGGGACAGGGGGCGGCTCACCCCTCCACTTT.

The chain combines TRBV27 with TRBJ2-7; 9 bases are a match to TRBD2. Per germline, CDR1 MNHEY and CDR2 SMNVEV (reference sequence). CDR3 length equals 15 residues. V trimming: 3 bases; J trimming: 6 bases; junction bases outside the gene matches: 9. The CDR3 region has the DNA TGTGCCAGCAGTTTTCGGTCTCTAGCGGGACTCGAGCAGTACTTC. As protein: CASSFRSLAGLEQYF.

The CDR3: CASSLYGTDSYEQYF. CDR3 coding DNA: TGTGCCAGCAGTTTATACGGGACAGATTCCTACGAGCAGTACTTC. This chain connects TRBV27 to TRBJ2-7; TRBD1 matches 7 bases. The CDR3 loop spans 15 amino acids. The junction had 4 bases not matched to a gene; V was cut back by 1 base and J by 1 base. CDR1 is MNHEY, CDR2 SMNVEV, per germline (reference sequence).

The chain uses TRBV5-4 and TRBJ1-2; perhaps TRBD1 as D (5 bases). CDR1 is SGHNT and CDR2 is YYREEE in the germline V gene (reference sequence). V was trimmed by 2 bases and J by 5 bases, leaving 16 bases between them. CDR3 size: 15 residues. The CDR3: CASSLTGRSGYGYTF. The CDR3 bases are TGTGCCAGCAGCTTAACGGGACGCTCAGGATATGGCTACACCTTC.

This chain joins TRBV10-1 and TRBJ1-2; D gene unclear. CDR3 length: 14 amino acids. V lost 6 bases and J lost 0, with 11 bases in between. Germline V gene lookup returns CDR1 WNHNN and CDR2 SYGVQD (reference sequence). The CDR3 protein is CASSPDGTNYGYTF. Here the CDR3 DNA reads TGCGCCAGCAGCCCGGACGGAACTAACTATGGCTACACCTTC.

This clone was found once. The J gene is TRBJ1-1, the V gene TRBV10-1; D remains unclear. CDR3 length: 13 amino acids. V dropped 6 bases and J dropped 0 bases, with 8 bases sitting between them. Germline V CDR1 and CDR2: WNHNN, SYGVQD (reference sequence). CDR3 region: CASRQSMNTEAFF. The CDR3 nucleotides are TGCGCCAGCAGACAGAGCATGAACACTGAAGCTTTCTTT.